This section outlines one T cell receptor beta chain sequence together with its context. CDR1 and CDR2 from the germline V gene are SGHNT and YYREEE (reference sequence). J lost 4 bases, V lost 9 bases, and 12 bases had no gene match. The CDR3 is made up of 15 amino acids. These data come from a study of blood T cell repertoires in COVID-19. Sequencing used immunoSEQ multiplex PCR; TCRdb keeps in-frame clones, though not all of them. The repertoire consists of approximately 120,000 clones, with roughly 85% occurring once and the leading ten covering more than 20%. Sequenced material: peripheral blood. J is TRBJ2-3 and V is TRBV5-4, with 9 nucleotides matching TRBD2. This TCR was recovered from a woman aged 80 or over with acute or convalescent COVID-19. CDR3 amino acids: CATTTSGGPPDTQYF. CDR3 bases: TGTGCCACGACGACAAGCGGGGGGCCCCCAGATACGCAGTATTTT.